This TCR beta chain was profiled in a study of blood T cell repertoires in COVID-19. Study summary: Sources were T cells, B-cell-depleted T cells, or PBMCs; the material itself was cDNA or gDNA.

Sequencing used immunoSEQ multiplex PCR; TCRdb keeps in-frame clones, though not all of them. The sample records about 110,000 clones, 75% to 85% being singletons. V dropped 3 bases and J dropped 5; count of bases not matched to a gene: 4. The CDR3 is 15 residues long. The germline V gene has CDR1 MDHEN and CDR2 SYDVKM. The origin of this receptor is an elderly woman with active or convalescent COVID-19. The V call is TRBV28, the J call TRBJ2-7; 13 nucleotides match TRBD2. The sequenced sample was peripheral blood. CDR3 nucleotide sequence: TGTGCCAGCAGTTTCCGACTAGCGGGAGGAGACGAGCAGTACTTC. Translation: CASSFRLAGGDEQYF.